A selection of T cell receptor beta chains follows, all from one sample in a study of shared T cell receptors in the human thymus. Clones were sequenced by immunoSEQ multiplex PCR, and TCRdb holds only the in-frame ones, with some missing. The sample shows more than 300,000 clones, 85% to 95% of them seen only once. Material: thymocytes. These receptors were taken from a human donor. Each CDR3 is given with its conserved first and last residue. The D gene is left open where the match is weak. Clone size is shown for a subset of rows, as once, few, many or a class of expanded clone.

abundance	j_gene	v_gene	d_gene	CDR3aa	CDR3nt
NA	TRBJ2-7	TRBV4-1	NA	CASSQEEGRDYEQYF	TGCGCCAGCAGCCAAGAGGAGGGCCGGGACTACGAGCAGTACTTC
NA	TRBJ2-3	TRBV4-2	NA	CASSQASGAGHTDTQYF	TGTGCCAGCAGCCAAGCGTCTGGAGCGGGACACACAGATACGCAGTATTTT
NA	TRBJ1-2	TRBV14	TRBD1	CASSWGQAYGYTF	TGTGCCAGCAGCTGGGGACAGGCCTATGGCTACACCTTC
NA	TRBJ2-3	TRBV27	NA	CASSSRRHGRRGYTDTQYF	TGTGCCAGCAGTTCCCGACGGCACGGGCGACGGGGATATACAGATACGCAGTATTTT
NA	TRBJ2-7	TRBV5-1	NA	CASSVGPRSYEQYF	TGCGCCAGCAGCGTAGGTCCCCGCTCCTACGAGCAGTACTTC
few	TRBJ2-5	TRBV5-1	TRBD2	CASSLAPGLAGEETQYF	TGCGCCAGCAGCTTGGCACCGGGACTAGCGGGAGAGGAGACCCAGTACTTC
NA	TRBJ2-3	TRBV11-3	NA	CASSLGPRDTQYF	TGTGCCAGCAGCTTAGGGCCTCGGGATACGCAGTATTTT
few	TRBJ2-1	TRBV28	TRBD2	CASSPSGRADNEQFF	TGTGCCAGCAGTCCTAGCGGGAGGGCCGACAATGAGCAGTTCTTC
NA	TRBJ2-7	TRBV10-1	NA	CASSDVMGYEQYF	TGCGCCAGCAGTGATGTGATGGGCTACGAGCAGTACTTC
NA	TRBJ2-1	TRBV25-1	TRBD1	CASSSTGAGNEQFF	TGTGCCAGCAGCTCAACAGGGGCGGGCAATGAGCAGTTCTTC
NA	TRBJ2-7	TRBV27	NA	CASSLAGVSYEQYF	TGTGCCAGCAGTTTGGCAGGGGTCTCCTACGAGCAGTACTTC
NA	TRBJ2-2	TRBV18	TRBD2	CASSPWSGSPNTGELFF	TGTGCCAGCTCACCATGGAGCGGGAGTCCCAACACCGGGGAGCTGTTTTTT
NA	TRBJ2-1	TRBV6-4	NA	CASSDSRGAYNEQFF	TGTGCCAGCAGTGACTCGAGGGGGGCGTACAATGAGCAGTTCTTC
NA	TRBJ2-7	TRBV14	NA	CASSPRVADSYEQYF	TGTGCCAGCAGTCCCAGGGTAGCGGACTCCTACGAGCAGTACTTC
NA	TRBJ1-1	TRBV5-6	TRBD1	CASSAGDRANTEAFF	TGTGCCAGCAGCGCTGGGGACAGGGCGAACACTGAAGCTTTCTTT
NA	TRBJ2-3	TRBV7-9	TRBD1	CASSPSPDRAADTQYF	TGTGCCAGCAGCCCAAGCCCCGACAGGGCGGCAGATACGCAGTATTTT
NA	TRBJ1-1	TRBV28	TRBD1	CASSDRDGWGTEAFF	TGTGCCAGCAGCGACAGGGACGGGTGGGGCACTGAAGCTTTCTTT
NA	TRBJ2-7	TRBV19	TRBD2	CASSPHSGRDYPYEQYF	TGTGCCAGTAGTCCCCACTCCGGCCGGGACTACCCCTACGAGCAGTACTTC
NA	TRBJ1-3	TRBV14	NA	CASSQESGAQGNTIYF	TGTGCCAGCAGCCAAGAATCGGGGGCGCAAGGAAACACCATATATTTT
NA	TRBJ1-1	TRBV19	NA	CASKNLTGNTEAFF	TGTGCCAGTAAAAATTTAACAGGGAACACTGAAGCTTTCTTT
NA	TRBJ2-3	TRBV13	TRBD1	CASSPCDRGSHDTQYF	TGTGCCAGCAGCCCCTGCGACAGGGGAAGCCACGATACGCAGTATTTT
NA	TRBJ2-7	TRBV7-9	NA	CASSSIRVGPSQTYEQYF	TGTGCCAGCAGCTCCATTCGGGTTGGGCCTAGCCAAACTTACGAGCAGTACTTC
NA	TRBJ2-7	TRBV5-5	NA	CASSLPYEQYF	TGTGCCAGCAGCTTACCCTACGAGCAGTACTTC
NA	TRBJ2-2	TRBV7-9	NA	CASSFVVGAYTGELFF	TGTGCCAGCAGCTTCGTAGTAGGGGCTTACACCGGGGAGCTGTTTTTT
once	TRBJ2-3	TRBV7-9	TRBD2	CASSLERASGRPSTDTQYF	TGTGCCAGCAGCTTAGAAAGGGCTAGCGGACGACCTAGCACAGATACGCAGTATTTT
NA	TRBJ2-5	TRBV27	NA	CASSPRGVTQYF	TGTGCCAGCAGTCCCAGGGGAGTGACCCAGTACTTC
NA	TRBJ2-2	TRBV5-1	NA	CASSLGGTVWRRGQESTGELFF	TGCGCCAGCAGCTTGGGCGGGACGGTTTGGCGGAGGGGCCAAGAGAGCACCGGGGAGCTGTTTTTT
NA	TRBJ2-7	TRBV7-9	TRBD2	CASSLATGLAGGTYEQYF	TGTGCCAGCAGCTTAGCCACCGGACTAGCGGGGGGTACCTACGAGCAGTACTTC
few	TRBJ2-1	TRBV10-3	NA	CAITPPRSYNEQFF	TGTGCCATCACACCCCCTAGGTCCTACAATGAGCAGTTCTTC
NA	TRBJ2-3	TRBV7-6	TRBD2	CASSSPAGLAATDTQYF	TGTGCCAGCAGCTCACCAGCGGGACTAGCGGCGACAGATACGCAGTATTTT
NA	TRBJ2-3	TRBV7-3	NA	CASSLTLVSGDTDTQYF	TGTGCCAGCAGCTTAACGTTGGTTAGCGGCGACACAGATACGCAGTATTTT
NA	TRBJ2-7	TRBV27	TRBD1	CASSLTGGPIYEQYF	TGTGCCAGCAGTCTTACAGGGGGCCCTATCTACGAGCAGTACTTC
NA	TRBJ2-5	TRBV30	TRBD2	CAWRRLAGGQETQYF	TGTGCCTGGCGGAGGCTAGCGGGAGGACAAGAGACCCAGTACTTC
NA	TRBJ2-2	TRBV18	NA	CASSPGEVTGELFF	TGTGCCAGCTCACCAGGGGAGGTGACCGGGGAGCTGTTTTTT
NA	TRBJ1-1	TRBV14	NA	CASSPYTNGGGFSNTEAFF	TGTGCCAGCAGCCCTTACACCAACGGGGGGGGATTTTCGAACACTGAAGCTTTCTTT
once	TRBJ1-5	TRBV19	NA	CASSIFAPGLTSNQPQHF	TGTGCCAGTAGTATATTCGCGCCAGGCCTGACTAGCAATCAGCCCCAGCATTTT
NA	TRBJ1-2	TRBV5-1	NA	CASSGSNPYGYTF	TGCGCCAGCAGCGGGTCGAACCCCTATGGCTACACCTTC
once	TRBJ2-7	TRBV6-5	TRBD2	CASSFLAGETYEQYF	TGTGCCAGCAGTTTCCTAGCGGGTGAGACCTACGAGCAGTACTTC
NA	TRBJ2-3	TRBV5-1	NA	CASSLESTDTQYF	TGCGCCAGCAGCTTGGAAAGCACAGATACGCAGTATTTT
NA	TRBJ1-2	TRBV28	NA	CASSLEGLYGYTF	TGTGCCAGCAGCCTTGAGGGCCTCTATGGCTACACCTTC
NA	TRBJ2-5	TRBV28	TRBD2	CASSFIERGGETQYF	TGTGCCAGCAGTTTTATCGAGCGGGGAGGGGAGACCCAGTACTTC
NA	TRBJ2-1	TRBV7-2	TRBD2	CASSPKAGEGNNEQFF	TGTGCCAGCAGCCCTAAGGCGGGGGAGGGGAACAATGAGCAGTTCTTC
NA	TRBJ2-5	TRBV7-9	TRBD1	CASSLEHDRGEKTQYF	TGTGCCAGCAGCTTAGAGCATGACAGGGGAGAAAAGACCCAGTACTTC
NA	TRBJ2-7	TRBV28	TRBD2	CASSPPGLANCSYEQYF	TGTGCCAGCAGTCCCCCCGGACTAGCGAATTGCTCCTACGAGCAGTACTTC
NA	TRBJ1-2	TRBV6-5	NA	CASSYSVTVYGYTF	TGTGCCAGCAGTTACTCGGTGACAGTCTATGGCTACACCTTC
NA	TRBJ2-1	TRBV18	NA	CASSHEGQPNNEQFF	TGTGCCAGCTCACACGAAGGACAGCCCAACAATGAGCAGTTCTTC
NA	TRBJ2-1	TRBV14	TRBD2	CASSQEEGTSRRNEQFF	TGTGCCAGCAGCCAAGAGGAGGGGACTAGTCGCCGGAATGAGCAGTTCTTC
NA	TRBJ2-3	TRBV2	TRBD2	CASNGTSGTDTQYF	TGTGCCAGCAACGGGACTAGCGGGACAGATACGCAGTATTTT
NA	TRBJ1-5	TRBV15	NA	CATSRDPRGPNQPQHF	TGTGCCACCAGCAGAGATCCTCGGGGACCGAATCAGCCCCAGCATTTT
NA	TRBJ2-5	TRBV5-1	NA	CASSSGDPPGETQYF	TGCGCCAGCAGCTCAGGGGACCCCCCGGGGGAGACCCAGTACTTC
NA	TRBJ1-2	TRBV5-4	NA	CASSLQGNYGYTF	TGTGCCAGCAGCTTGCAGGGTAACTATGGCTACACCTTC